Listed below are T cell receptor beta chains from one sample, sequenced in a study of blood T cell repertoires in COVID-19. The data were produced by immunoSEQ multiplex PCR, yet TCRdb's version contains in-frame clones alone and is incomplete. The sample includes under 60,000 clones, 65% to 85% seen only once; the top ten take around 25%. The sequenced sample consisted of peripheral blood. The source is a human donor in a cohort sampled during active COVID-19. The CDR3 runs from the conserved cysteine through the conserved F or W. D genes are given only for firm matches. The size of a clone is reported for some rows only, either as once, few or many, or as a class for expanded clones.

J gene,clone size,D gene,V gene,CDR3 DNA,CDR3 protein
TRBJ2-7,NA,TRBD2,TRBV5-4,TGTGCCAGCAGCCATCGGTCTAGCGGGGCCTACGAGCAGTACTTC,CASSHRSSGAYEQYF
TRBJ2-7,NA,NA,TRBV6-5,TGTGCCAGCAGGAGGAGTCTGGCAGGGGAATACGAGCAGTACTTC,CASRRSLAGEYEQYF
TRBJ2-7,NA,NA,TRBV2,TGTGCCAGCACGAGAGACGGATACCGAGGGGAGCAGTACTTC,CASTRDGYRGEQYF
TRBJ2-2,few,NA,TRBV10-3,TGTGCCATCAGACGGGGGAGTGCGAACACCGGGGAGCTGTTTTTT,CAIRRGSANTGELFF
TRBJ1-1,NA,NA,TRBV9,TGTGCCAGCAGCTCAGGTCCCCTCACTGAAGCTTTCTTT,CASSSGPLTEAFF
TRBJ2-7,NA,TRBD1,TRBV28,TGTGCCAGCAGTCCCGGGACAGGTGCTGGCGAGCAGTACTTC,CASSPGTGAGEQYF
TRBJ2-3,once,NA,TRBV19,TGTGCCAGTAGTGCAGGGTCAGATACGCAGTATTTT,CASSAGSDTQYF
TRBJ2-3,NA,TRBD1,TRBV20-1,TGCAGTGCTAGTGGACAGGGATATAGCACAGATACGCAGTATTTT,CSASGQGYSTDTQYF
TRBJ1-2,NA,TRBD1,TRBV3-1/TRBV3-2,TGTGCCAGCAGCCCACCCGGGACAGGAACCTATGGCTACACCTTC,CASSPPGTGTYGYTF
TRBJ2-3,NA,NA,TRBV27,TGTGCCAGCAGTATACAGACCACAGATACGCAGTATTTT,CASSIQTTDTQYF
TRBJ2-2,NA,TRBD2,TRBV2,TGTGCCAGCCAGGCCGGGACTAGCACCGGGGAGCTGTTTTTT,CASQAGTSTGELFF
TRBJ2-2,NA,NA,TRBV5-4,TGTGCCAGCAGCCTGGGACAAAACACCGGGGAGCTGTTTTTT,CASSLGQNTGELFF
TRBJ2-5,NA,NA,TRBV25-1,TGTGCCAGCAGTGACGGGGGCCAAGAGACCCAGTACTTC,CASSDGGQETQYF
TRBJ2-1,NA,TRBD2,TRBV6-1,TGTGCCAGCAGTGCCCTTCCGGGGGGGGTGAACAATGAGCAGTTCTTC,CASSALPGGVNNEQFF
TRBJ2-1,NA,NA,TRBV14,TGTGCCAGCAGCCTTGGACTCGCCGCGAACAATGAGCAGTTCTTC,CASSLGLAANNEQFF
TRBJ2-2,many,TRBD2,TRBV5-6,TGTGCCAGCAGCTTGACTAGCGGGGGGGCCTGGACCGGGGAGCTGTTTTTT,CASSLTSGGAWTGELFF
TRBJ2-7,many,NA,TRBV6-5,TGTGCCAGCAGCCTGCTCAGGGGTTCCGAGCAGTACTTC,CASSLLRGSEQYF
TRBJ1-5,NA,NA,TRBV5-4,TGTGCCAGCAGCCGAGACACCAATCAGCCCCAGCATTTT,CASSRDTNQPQHF
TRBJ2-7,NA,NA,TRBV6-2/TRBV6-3,TGTGCCAGCAGCTTTTCAGGGCAGTCCTACGAGCAGTACTTC,CASSFSGQSYEQYF
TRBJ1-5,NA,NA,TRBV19,TGTGCCAGTAGTACCGCGGGGGGCCCCAATCAGCCCCAGCATTTT,CASSTAGGPNQPQHF
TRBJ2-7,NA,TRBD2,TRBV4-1,TGCGCCAGCAGCCAAGATCCGAGCGGGGCCCCTTGGTACGAGCAGTACTTC,CASSQDPSGAPWYEQYF
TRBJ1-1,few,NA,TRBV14,TGTGCCAGCAGCCAAGAAGGGGTCAGGGGCGAAGCTTTCTTT,CASSQEGVRGEAFF
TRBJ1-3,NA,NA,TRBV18,TGTGCCAGCTCACCAATACGGCCAGCGAGCTCTGGAAACACCATATATTTT,CASSPIRPASSGNTIYF
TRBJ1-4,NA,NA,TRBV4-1,TGCGCCAGCAGCCAGGCCTACAGTAGGTCGCATAATGAAAAACTGTTTTTT,CASSQAYSRSHNEKLFF
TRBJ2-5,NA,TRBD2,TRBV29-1,TGCAGCGCCGTGACTAGCGGGAGTGTGGGGGAGACCCAGTACTTC,CSAVTSGSVGETQYF
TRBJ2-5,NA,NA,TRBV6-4,TGTGCCAGCAGTAAGGACAGACAAGAGACCCAGTACTTC,CASSKDRQETQYF
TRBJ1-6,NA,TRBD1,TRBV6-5,TGTGCCAGCAGTTACACCGGGACAGGGAATTCACCCCTCCACTTT,CASSYTGTGNSPLHF
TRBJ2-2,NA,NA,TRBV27,TGTGCCAGCAGTCCCCGGTTAACTGCCCAACCCACCGGGGAGCTGTTTTTT,CASSPRLTAQPTGELFF
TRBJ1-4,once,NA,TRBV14,TGTGCCAGCAGCCCGATTGGGGCCACTAATGAAAAACTGTTTTTT,CASSPIGATNEKLFF
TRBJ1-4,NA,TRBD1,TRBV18,TGTGCCAGCTCGTGGACAGGGTCTAATGAAAAACTGTTTTTT,CASSWTGSNEKLFF
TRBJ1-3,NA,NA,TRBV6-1,TGTGCCAGCAGTGCGTCCCCTAGTTCCTCTGGAAACACCATATATTTT,CASSASPSSSGNTIYF
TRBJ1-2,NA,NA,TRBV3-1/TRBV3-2,TGTGCCAGCAGCCATGGAAGAGGCGGGCTCGGCTACACCTTC,CASSHGRGGLGYTF
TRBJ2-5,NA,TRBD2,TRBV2,TGTGCCAGCAGTGAAGCTAGCGGGGGAACGGGAGAGACCCAGTACTTC,CASSEASGGTGETQYF
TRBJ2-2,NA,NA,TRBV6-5,TGTGCCAGCAGTTCCACAGGGTCCGGGGAGCTGTTTTTT,CASSSTGSGELFF
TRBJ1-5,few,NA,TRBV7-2,TGTGCCAGCAGCTCACGGGTATACAATCAGCCCCAGCATTTT,CASSSRVYNQPQHF
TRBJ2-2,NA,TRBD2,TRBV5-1,TGCGCCAGCAGAGCGGGAGATAACACCGGGGAGCTGTTTTTT,CASRAGDNTGELFF
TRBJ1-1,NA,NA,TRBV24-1,TGTGCCACCAGCACAGGAGATAACACTGAAGCTTTCTTT,CATSTGDNTEAFF
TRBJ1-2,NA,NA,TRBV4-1,TGCGCCAGCAGCCAAGCTTTTCGACGGGTCGGCTACACCTTC,CASSQAFRRVGYTF
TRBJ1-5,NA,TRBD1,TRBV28,TGTGCCAGCAGTTTGTCCGGACAGGGCTCAAATCAGCCCCAGCATTTT,CASSLSGQGSNQPQHF
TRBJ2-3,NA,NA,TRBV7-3,TGTGCCAGCAGCCCACTCACGGGATCCACAGATACGCAGTATTTT,CASSPLTGSTDTQYF
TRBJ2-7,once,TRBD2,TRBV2,TGTGCCAGCAGTTTGGTGCTAGCGGACGAGCAGTACTTC,CASSLVLADEQYF
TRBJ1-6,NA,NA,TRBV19,TGTGCCAGTACCCAAGACAACCCAGGCGTCGATTCACCCCTCCACTTT,CASTQDNPGVDSPLHF
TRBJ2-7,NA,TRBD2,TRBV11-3,TGTGCCAGCAGCCGCGGACTAGCGGGAGATGAGCAGTACTTC,CASSRGLAGDEQYF
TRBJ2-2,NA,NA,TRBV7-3,TGTGCCAGCAGCTCACAGGGTTTGAAGACCGGGGAGCTGTTTTTT,CASSSQGLKTGELFF
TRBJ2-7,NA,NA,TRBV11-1,TGTGCCAGCGGGGGACATCGGTACGAGCAGTACTTC,CASGGHRYEQYF
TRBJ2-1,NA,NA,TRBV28,TGTGCCAGCAGTTTAAGACGGAGCTCCTACAATGAGCAGTTCTTC,CASSLRRSSYNEQFF
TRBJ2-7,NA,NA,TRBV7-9,TGTGCCAGCAGCTCCCGGACTGGGACCTACGAGCAGTACTTC,CASSSRTGTYEQYF
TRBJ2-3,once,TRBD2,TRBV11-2,TGTGCCAGCGTGCGGGTCGCGGGAGGAGATACGCAGTATTTT,CASVRVAGGDTQYF
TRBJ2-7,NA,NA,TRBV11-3,TGTGCCAGCAGCTTAGATAGATCCTACGAGCAGTACTTC,CASSLDRSYEQYF
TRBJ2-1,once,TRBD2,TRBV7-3,TGTGCCAGCAGCTTGGGGCGGGAGTACGGCAATGAGCAGTTCTTC,CASSLGREYGNEQFF
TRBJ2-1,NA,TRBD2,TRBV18,TGTGCCAGCTCCCAAGGCCCTAGCGGGAGCTACAATGAGCAGTTCTTC,CASSQGPSGSYNEQFF
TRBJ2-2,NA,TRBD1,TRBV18,TGTGCCAGCTCACCCCCGACAGGGATCGACACCGGGGAGCTGTTTTTT,CASSPPTGIDTGELFF
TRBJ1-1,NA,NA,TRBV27,TGTGCCAGCAGTCCAAACCTCAGGGGAACTGAAGCTTTCTTT,CASSPNLRGTEAFF
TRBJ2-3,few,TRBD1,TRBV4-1,TGCGCCAGCAGCCCCGGGACAGGGGGCGAAGATACGCAGTATTTT,CASSPGTGGEDTQYF
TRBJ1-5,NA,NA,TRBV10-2,TGCGCCAGCAGTGAGATTCCGGCGGGCAATCAGCCCCAGCATTTT,CASSEIPAGNQPQHF
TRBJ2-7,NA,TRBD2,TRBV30,TGTGCCTGGAGTGTAGGGCTAGCGGGAGAATACGAGCAGTACTTC,CAWSVGLAGEYEQYF
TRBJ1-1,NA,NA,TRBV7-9,TGTGCCAGCAGCTTAGGTTCCATCACTGAAGCTTTCTTT,CASSLGSITEAFF